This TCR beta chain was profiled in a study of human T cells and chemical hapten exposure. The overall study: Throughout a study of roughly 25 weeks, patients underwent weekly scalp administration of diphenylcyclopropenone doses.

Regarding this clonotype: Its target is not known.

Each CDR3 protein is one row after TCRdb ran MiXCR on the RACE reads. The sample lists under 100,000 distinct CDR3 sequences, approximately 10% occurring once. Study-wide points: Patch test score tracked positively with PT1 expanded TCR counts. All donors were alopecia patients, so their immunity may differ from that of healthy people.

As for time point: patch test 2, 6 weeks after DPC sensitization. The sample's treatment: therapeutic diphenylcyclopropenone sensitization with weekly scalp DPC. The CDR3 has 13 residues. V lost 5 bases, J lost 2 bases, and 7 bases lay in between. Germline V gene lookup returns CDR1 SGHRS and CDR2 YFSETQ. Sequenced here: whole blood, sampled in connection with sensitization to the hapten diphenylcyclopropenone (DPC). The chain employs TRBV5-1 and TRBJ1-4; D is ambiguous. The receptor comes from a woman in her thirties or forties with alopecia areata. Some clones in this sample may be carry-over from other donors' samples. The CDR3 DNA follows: TGCGCCAGCAGAATAGGGACTAATGAAAAACTGTTTTTT. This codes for CASRIGTNEKLFF.